This T cell receptor beta chain appears in the sequencing data of a study of blood T cell repertoires in COVID-19 (dated by TCRdb to the early 2020s). About the study as a whole: Samples covering the acute and convalescent phases of COVID-19 were provided by collaborators in the United States, Italy and Spain. The material from the prospective study consisted of cDNA or gDNA derived from T cells, B-cell-depleted T cells, or PBMCs. Subjects who had been exposed to COVID-19, were actively infected with it, or had recovered from it provided the deeply sampled blood TCRbeta repertoires that made up the dataset. The repertoires were released in a freely available public database intended as a resource for research on the immune response to SARS-CoV-2. Samples were obtained from the ongoing ImmuneRACE study (first 160 participants) and from 1,254 subjects provided by 6 global collaborators. A de-identified subject ID, COVID-19 status, age in years and sex were almost always included in the sample metadata. HLA class I and class II types, where available, came from metadata supplied by the sample provider rather than from assay-based typing.

Of note for this clone: There is no known antigen for this receptor. No much larger clone is present one base from it, and per-base qualities are unavailable.

TCRbeta CDR3 regions were amplified from genomic DNA using the immunoSEQ Assay, a bias-controlled multiplex PCR. In the original analysis: Nucleated cell counts per sample were estimated from amplification of reference gene primers within the assay. Sequence reads were collapsed and filtered to measure the absolute abundance of every unique TCRbeta CDR3 rearrangement. For each sample, productive Simpson clonality was calculated by taking the square root of Simpson's diversity index across productive rearrangements. As stored in TCRdb, this immuneACCESS dataset retains in-frame rearrangements with V and J assigned. A fraction of the clones does not appear; measured against another copy, unresolved V genes explain less than half of the discrepancy, and the remainder lacks a known reason. The V and J calls and clone size were taken over from that table, and D and trimming were inferred from the DNA. This sample has roughly 62,000 clones in its table, and about 90% of those were observed once. Together, the top ten hold roughly a tenth of the sample.

The paper's findings and limits, for the study overall: Clinical and demographic metadata were provided uncurated, with the amount varying by source and participant.

Collaborating institutions collected whole blood in K2EDTA tubes following their own protocols. For TCRbeta analysis, collaborator samples were shipped as frozen whole blood, as isolated PBMCs, or as DNA extracted from either sample type. Deletion took 5 bases off V and 1 base off J, with a span of 17 bases between the germline ends. For CDR1 and CDR2, the germline V gene (reference sequence) lists LNHDA and SQIVND. The CDR3 covers 16 residues, taking in both the cysteine and the phenylalanine. Solely the CDR3 DNA is kept, with 48 bases framed from the first base. Sequencing used peripheral blood. The sequence was obtained from a human donor with acute or convalescent COVID-19. The donor label of this sample is uncertain. Recombination connected TRBV19 to TRBJ2-5, and TRBD2 may be the D gene, going by 6 matching bases. The bases read TGTGCCAGTAGTGCTTGGGGACGGGGGATCCAAGAGACCCAGTACTTC. Its coded protein is CASSAWGRGIQETQYF.